These 14 T cell receptor beta chains were sequenced from one sample in a study of cytomegalovirus exposure and HLA in healthy donors. PCR was performed using 60 Vbeta and 13 Jbeta primers. Clones were read by immunoSEQ multiplex PCR, and TCRdb kept only the in-frame ones, dropping some. The sample yields about 200,000 clones, around four fifths seen once. Sequenced material: PBMCs. Every receptor here comes from a woman in her thirties or forties in good health and CMV-seronegative.

The chain combines TRBV15 with TRBJ2-2; 8 nucleotides align to TRBD2. The V and J ends lost 0 bases and 5 bases, in that order; junction bases with no gene match: 8. Germline loops: CDR1 LNHNV, CDR2 YYDKDF (reference sequence). This CDR3 contains 17 residues. The CDR3 loop reads CATSRELASGRTGELFF. CDR3 in DNA: TGTGCCACCAGCAGAGAATTGGCTAGCGGGCGTACCGGGGAGCTGTTTTTT.

The CDR3 coding sequence is TGTGCCTGGAGTGTACTAGCGGGAGGATCAGAGACCCAGTACTTC. It is translated as CAWSVLAGGSETQYF. The genes are TRBV30 and TRBJ2-5; 12 nucleotides match TRBD2. This CDR3 is built from 15 residues. Germline CDR1 GTSNPN, CDR2 SVGIG (reference sequence). V trimming: 0 bases; J trimming: 4 bases; junction bases outside the gene matches: 3.

This chain links TRBV19 with TRBJ2-1, with 8 bases that match TRBD2. The CDR3 totals 15 residues. J lost 4 bases, V lost 3 bases, and 5 bases had no gene match. CDR1 is LNHDA, CDR2 SQIVND, per germline (reference sequence). The CDR3 sequence: CASSMGTRGYNEQFF. The CDR3 region has the DNA TGTGCCAGTAGTATGGGGACTAGGGGATACAATGAGCAGTTCTTC.

This clone appeared once. The CDR3 loop is CASSLSGGGRSNTQYF. Written as DNA, the CDR3 is TGCGCCAGCAGCTTGTCAGGTGGCGGGAGATCAAATACGCAGTATTTT. The chain couples TRBV5-1 to TRBJ2-3; 7 bases align to TRBD2. Germline CDR1 reads SGHRS; CDR2 reads YFSETQ. V was clipped by 1 base and J by 7 bases; unmatched bases: 12. The CDR3 loop spans 16 amino acids.

This CDR3 is CASSVRGGSYNEQFF. DNA of the CDR3: TGTGCCAGCAGTGTCAGGGGTGGATCCTACAATGAGCAGTTCTTC. The chain carries TRBV27 and TRBJ2-1; possible D gene TRBD1, 6 bases. The V end was cut by 5 bases, the J end by 1 base, with 12 bases between. There are 15 residues in the CDR3. Germline loops: CDR1 MNHEY, CDR2 SMNVEV (reference sequence).

The chain recombines TRBV27 with TRBJ2-1; 8 bases map to TRBD2. The CDR3 length is 13 residues. CDR1 and CDR2 from the germline V gene are MNHEY and SMNVEV (reference sequence). The ends lost 5 bases at V and 9 bases at J; junction bases unmatched: 6. The CDR3 sequence is CASSSGRLAEQFF. The CDR3 DNA reads as TGTGCCAGCAGTAGCGGGAGACTCGCTGAGCAGTTCTTC.

In this sample, this clone turned up a few times. The J gene is TRBJ2-3, the V gene TRBV27; maybe TRBD1 (5 bases). The CDR3 loop spans 15 amino acids. The germline V and J ends were trimmed by 8 bases and 4 bases, with 19 bases remaining between them. Germline CDR1 MNHEY, CDR2 SMNVEV (reference sequence). The CDR3 region is CASLAGNQVSDTQYF. DNA for the CDR3: TGTGCCAGCCTCGCAGGGAATCAGGTTTCAGATACGCAGTATTTT.

This sequence joins TRBV5-1 and TRBJ2-1; 10 bases are a match to TRBD1. Germline values: CDR1 SGHRS, CDR2 YFSETQ. The V segment lost 4 bases and the J segment 7 bases; nucleotides outside the gene matches: 8. The CDR3 contains 15 residues. DNA for the CDR3: TGCGCCAGCAGCACCCGGGACAGGGGAGGAAATGAGCAGTTCTTC. Amino acids: CASSTRDRGGNEQFF.

The chain has TRBV2 and TRBJ2-1; 8 nucleotides line up with TRBD2. The V gene end was trimmed by 4 bases and the J gene end by 6 bases; junction bases not matched to a gene: 8. The CDR3 has 15 residues. The germline gives CDR1 SNHLY, CDR2 FYNNEI. DNA of the CDR3: TGTGCCAGCAGTGTTGAAGGACTAGCTAGCAATGAGCAGTTCTTC. Protein: CASSVEGLASNEQFF. Drawing the rest from reference TRBV2 and TRBJ2-1, the complete variable domain is EPEVTQTPSHQVTQMGQEVILRCVPISNHLYFYWYRQILGQKVEFLVSFYNNEISEKSEIFDDQFSVERPDGSNFTLKIRSTKLEDSAMYFCASSVEGLASNEQFFGPGTRLTVL.

Concerning this clone: The same CDR3 arises from other DNA sequences in this sample as well. The V call is TRBV18, the J call TRBJ2-5, with D possibly matching TRBD2 (5 bases). Between the trimmed V and J ends, which lost 2 bases and 2 bases, there was a span of 6 bases. Germline V gives CDR1 KGHSH, CDR2 LQKENI. The CDR3 covers 13 residues. The CDR3 protein is CASSPTRQETQYF. The DNA for the CDR3 is TGTGCCAGCTCACCAACTAGACAAGAGACCCAGTACTTC. Combining the CDR3 with reference TRBV18 and TRBJ2-5 gives the whole variable domain NAGVMQNPRHLVRRRGQEARLRCSPMKGHSHVYWYRQLPEEGLKFMVYLQKENIIDESGMPKERFSAEFPKEGPSILRIQQVVRGDSAAYFCASSPTRQETQYFGPGTRLLVL.

The rearrangement uses TRBV27 and TRBJ2-5, with 10 bases identical to TRBD2. Germline V CDR1 and CDR2: MNHEY, SMNVEV (reference sequence). This CDR3 is built from 17 residues. The junction had 10 bases not matched to a gene; V was cut back by 2 bases and J by 4 bases. The CDR3 here is CASSLEGAGGRTETQYF. The CDR3, as DNA: TGTGCCAGCAGTTTAGAAGGAGCGGGAGGGCGAACAGAGACCCAGTACTTC.

This clone was counted only a few times. This chain links TRBV2 with TRBJ1-4; weak D call: TRBD1 (6 bases). In germline, CDR1 is SNHLY, CDR2 FYNNEI. This CDR3 comprises 15 residues. V lost 6 bases and J lost 3, with 14 bases in between. The CDR3 DNA reads as TGTGCCAGCAGACCATGGACAGCTTCTAATGAAAAACTGTTTTTT. Its translation: CASRPWTASNEKLFF.

The CDR3: CASSLGASAFF. CDR3 in DNA: TGTGCCAGCAGTTTGGGGGCTTCAGCTTTCTTT. J is TRBJ1-1 and V is TRBV27, with a weak D call TRBD1 (6 bases). CDR3 length equals 11 residues. With 3 bases removed from V and 10 bases from J, the gap between germline ends came to 9 bases. Germline V gene data show CDR1 as MNHEY and CDR2 as SMNVEV (reference sequence).

The gene calls are TRBV19 and TRBJ2-5, with TRBD1 as a possible D gene (5 bases). Per germline, CDR1 LNHDA and CDR2 SQIVND (reference sequence). This CDR3 comprises 17 residues. The V end lost 2 bases, the J end lost 2 bases, and 18 bases lay between the germline ends. The DNA for the CDR3 is TGTGCCAGTAGTATATTCTCGGCAGGGCCCTTACAAGAGACCCAGTACTTC. Protein: CASSIFSAGPLQETQYF.